The 26 T cell receptor beta chains given below trace back to one sample, sequenced in a study of neurological immune-mediated disorders. A single record per CDR3 protein comes from TCRdb applying MiXCR to the 5' RACE reads. The repertoire includes about 38,000 distinct CDR3 sequences, around 10% of them detected once, and about 4% sits in the top ten. Time point meaning: technical triplicate 1. Input material: PBMCs. The receptors were sampled from a man aged 55-75 years with HTLV-1-associated myelopathy (HAM/TSP).

Within the sample, this clonotype is medium-sized. V gene TRBV20-1 combines with J gene TRBJ2-5; a possible D gene is TRBD1 (7 bases). V shed 6 bases and J shed 1 base, with 21 bases lying between them. In germline, CDR1 is DFQATT, CDR2 SNEGSKA (reference sequence). This CDR3 is built from 16 residues. The CDR3 sequence is CSAPLGGQNFQETQYF. The CDR3 nucleotides read TGCAGTGCCCCCTTGGGGGGACAGAACTTCCAAGAGACCCAGTACTTC.

At least ten counts were recorded for this clonotype. This sequence joins TRBV7-2 and TRBJ1-4, with D hard to call. This CDR3 spans 17 amino acids. Germline V CDR1 and CDR2: SGHTA, FQGNSA. Trimming removed 1 base from V and 8 bases from J, with 20 bases in between. This chain's CDR3 is CASSLGFSGIPREKLFF. The CDR3 region has the DNA TGTGCCAGCAGCTTAGGTTTTAGCGGCATACCTCGGGAAAAACTGTTTTTT. Full variable domain (missing parts from reference TRBV7-2 and TRBJ1-4): GAGVSQSPSNKVTEKGKDVELRCDPISGHTALYWYRQSLGQGLEFLIYFQGNSAPDKSGLPSDRFSAERTGGSVSTLTIQRTQQEDSAVYLCASSLGFSGIPREKLFFGSGTQLSVL.

This clonotype occurred many times. This chain joins TRBV20-1 and TRBJ1-6; tentative D call: TRBD1 (5 bases). Germline V CDR1 and CDR2: DFQATT, SNEGSKA (reference sequence). Trimming pared 3 bases from V and 10 bases from J, leaving 25 bases between. This CDR3 region has 17 residues. Here the CDR3 DNA reads TGCAGTGCTAGCCCTCCCCAGGGAAGGGAGAGAGGATCACCCCTCCACTTT. Protein: CSASPPQGRERGSPLHF.

The table lists this clonotype with many counts. This chain connects TRBV5-1 to TRBJ1-6, with a tentative D call TRBD1 (5 bases). The CDR3 is 14 amino acids. The germline gives CDR1 SGHRS, CDR2 YFSETQ. Trimming pared 3 bases from V and 7 bases from J, leaving 11 bases between. The CDR3 sequence: CASSWDAGNSPLHF. Written as DNA, the CDR3 is TGCGCCAGCAGCTGGGACGCAGGAAATTCACCCCTCCACTTT.

The genes are TRBV21-1 and TRBJ2-1; no DNA check was done on the table's D call, TRBD1. TRBV21-1 is designated a pseudogene. This CDR3 spans 14 amino acids. The CDR3, as DNA: TGTGCCAGCAGCTCAATTAAGGGACAGAAGGAGGAGTTCTTC. Its translation is CASSSIKGQKEEFF.

This clonotype was recorded many times. A read error may account for a junction end that differs from germline. The CDR3 DNA follows: TGTGCCAGCAGTGAAAGACGGGTCCAAAGCGACGAGCTGTACTTC. Protein sequence: CASSERRVQSDELYF. The rearrangement links TRBV6-1 to TRBJ2-7; D not certain. Germline V gives CDR1 MNHNS, CDR2 SASEGT. This CDR3 is built from 15 residues.

This clonotype was observed at least ten times. The chain uses TRBV5-1 and TRBJ2-3; 8 bases agree with TRBD1. The CDR3 spans 17 residues. Germline CDR1 is SGHRS and CDR2 is YFSETQ. The V and J ends lost 1 base and 2 bases, in that order; junction bases with no gene match: 9. As DNA, the CDR3 is TGCGCCAGCAGCTTGACCGGACAGGGATTAAACACAGATACGCAGTATTTT. Amino acid sequence: CASSLTGQGLNTDTQYF.

In its sample, this clonotype was seen many times. V usage is TRBV28 and J usage is TRBJ2-7; D possibly uses TRBD1 or TRBD2 (6 bases each). From germline, CDR1 is MDHEN and CDR2 SYDVKM. V lost 1 base, J lost 3 bases, and 13 bases lay in between. CDR3 length: 15 amino acids. CDR3 residues: CASSLSGAPFYEQYF. In nucleotides, the CDR3 is TGTGCCAGCAGTTTATCGGGGGCCCCCTTCTACGAGCAGTACTTC.

This clonotype was seen repeatedly, ten times or more. The CDR3 nucleotides read TGTGCCAGCAGTGAATCCTCCCTAGCGGGTTGCACAGATACGCAGTATTTT. It codes for CASSESSLAGCTDTQYF. The V call is TRBV25-1, the J call TRBJ2-3, with 8 bases lining up with TRBD2. The V gene end was trimmed by 1 base and the J gene end by 1 base; junction bases not matched to a gene: 7. The CDR3 runs to 17 residues. Germline CDR1 reads MGHDK; CDR2 reads SYGVNS.

This clonotype appeared many times. V and J are TRBV5-1 and TRBJ2-7; D is perhaps TRBD2 (6 bases). The CDR3 has 14 amino acids. Germline V gives CDR1 SGHRS, CDR2 YFSETQ. The germline V and J ends were trimmed by 4 bases and 0 bases, with 11 bases remaining between them. CDR3 sequence reads: CASSRDGSSYEQYF. The CDR3 DNA is TGCGCCAGCAGCCGGGACGGGAGCTCCTACGAGCAGTACTTC.

By share, this clonotype ranks as medium-sized. V usage is TRBV20-1 and J usage is TRBJ2-1; 7 bases fit TRBD2. The CDR3 has 16 residues. The J segment lost 3 bases and the V segment lost 3 bases, leaving 11 bases of the junction unmatched. Germline V lookup: CDR1 DFQATT, CDR2 SNEGSKA (reference sequence). DNA of the CDR3: TGCAGTGCTAGCCTCCCTGGGCGGGAGAGCTACAATGAGCAGTTCTTC. This gives the protein CSASLPGRESYNEQFF.

This clonotype came up many times. CDR3 DNA: TGCAGCGCCTCAGGGGCCGTTGGCTATGGCTACACCTTC. This codes for CSASGAVGYGYTF. The chain combines TRBV29-1 with TRBJ1-2, with D tentatively TRBD1 (6 bases). V lost 7 bases, J lost 4 bases, and 16 bases lay in between. Germline-derived CDR1 and CDR2 are SQVTM and ANQGSEA. CDR3 length: 13 amino acids.

In this sample, this clonotype turned up many times. The genes are TRBV12-3 or TRBV12-4 and TRBJ1-2, with D maybe TRBD1 (5 bases). V was trimmed by 3 bases and J by 8 bases, leaving 13 bases between them. This CDR3 region has 13 residues. This CDR3 is CASSFRDERGYTF. CDR3 DNA: TGTGCCAGCAGTTTCCGGGACGAGAGGGGCTACACCTTC.

This clonotype was counted at least ten times. V gene TRBV5-1 combines with J gene TRBJ2-7; 8 bases map to TRBD1. Germline CDR1 is SGHRS and CDR2 is YFSETQ. The ends lost 2 bases at V and 2 bases at J; junction bases unmatched: 6. CDR3 length: 15 residues. CDR3 DNA: TGCGCCAGCAGCTTAGGACAGGGCAGCACCTACGAGCAGTACTTC. Protein product: CASSLGQGSTYEQYF.

This clonotype was counted at least ten times. An end of the junction differs from the germline gene, which may be a read error. V usage is TRBV5-1 and J usage is TRBJ2-3, with 10 bases fitting TRBD1. Germline CDR1 and CDR2: SGHRS and YFSETQ. The CDR3 is 15 residues long. The CDR3 protein is CASSLVDRGRGTQYF. Written as DNA, the CDR3 is TGCGCCAGCAGTTTGGTAGACAGGGGGCGAGGTACGCAGTATTTT.

This clonotype was recorded at least ten times. The rearrangement uses TRBV29-1 and TRBJ2-7, with 7 bases identical to TRBD1. V dropped 5 bases and J dropped 3; count of bases not matched to a gene: 4. The CDR3 has 12 amino acids. Germline assignment: CDR1 SQVTM and CDR2 ANQGSEA. The CDR3 here is CSVQGGSYEQYF. CDR3 DNA: TGCAGCGTTCAAGGGGGCAGCTACGAGCAGTACTTC.

CDR3 sequence reads: CASSLNPGYNTKLFF. Here the CDR3 DNA reads TGCGCCAGCAGCTTGAACCCAGGTTATAATACAAAACTGTTTTTT. This chain uses TRBV5-1 with TRBJ1-4, with D uncertain. The ends were cut back, 1 base at V and 10 bases at J, with 17 bases in the middle. The germline CDR1 and CDR2 sequences are SGHRS and YFSETQ. The CDR3 has 15 amino acids.

This chain uses TRBV4-2 with TRBJ2-1; D unresolved. Trimming removed 2 bases from V and 3 bases from J, with 8 bases in between. Germline CDR1 and CDR2: LGHNA and YNFKEQ. There are 14 residues in the CDR3. As DNA, the CDR3 is TGTGCCAGCAGCCAAAACCGGATCTACAATGAGCAGTTCTTC. Its translation: CASSQNRIYNEQFF.

This clonotype was counted at least ten times. The rearrangement links TRBV29-1 to TRBJ2-1, with TRBD1 identical over 7 bases. CDR1 and CDR2 (germline): SQVTM, ANQGSEA. The CDR3 runs 15 residues. The V gene end was trimmed by 7 bases and the J gene end by 5 bases; junction bases not matched to a gene: 14. In DNA, the CDR3 is TGCAGCGCCTGGCTGACAGGGAGTAGGAACAATGAGCAGTTCTTC. It translates to CSAWLTGSRNNEQFF.

In regard to this clonotype: This clone may be a read error of a much larger clone one base away. This chain links TRBV9 with TRBJ2-5, with D possibly TRBD2 on 5 matching bases. Per the germline V gene, CDR1 is SGDLS and CDR2 is YYNGEE. Between the trimmed V and J ends, which lost 0 bases and 0 bases, there was a span of 12 bases. The CDR3 length is 16 residues. The CDR3 DNA is TGTGCCAGCAGCGTAGCGGTTGGACTGGACCAAGAGACCCAGTACTTC. Amino acids: CASSVAVGLDQETQYF.

This clonotype has a count of ten or more. In DNA form, the CDR3 reads TGTGCCACCAGTAGGCAGGGGTTCGATGAGCAGTTCTTC. It specifies CATSRQGFDEQFF. The chain has TRBV24-1 and TRBJ2-1, with D maybe TRBD1 (6 bases). The V gene lost 6 bases and the J gene lost 8 bases, with 13 bases spanning the gap. Germline values: CDR1 KGHDR, CDR2 SFDVKD. This CDR3 is 13 amino acids long.

This clonotype was seen ten or more times. The chain recombines TRBV12-3 or TRBV12-4 with TRBJ1-3; a possible D gene is TRBD1 (6 bases). V was clipped by 5 bases and J by 1 base, with 12 bases between them. The CDR3 consists of 15 residues. CDR3 region: CASSPSGQSGNTIYF. The CDR3 nucleotides read TGTGCCAGCAGTCCATCCGGACAGTCTGGAAACACCATATATTTT.

This clonotype was counted many times. This sequence joins TRBV9 and TRBJ1-3; D gene ambiguous. V shed 0 bases and J shed 3 bases, with 7 bases lying between them. This CDR3 spans 14 amino acids. CDR1 SGDLS and CDR2 YYNGEE come from the germline V gene. The CDR3 bases are TGTGCCAGCAGCGTAGGTGCAGGTGGAAACACCATATATTTT. Translating gives CASSVGAGGNTIYF.

This clonotype was seen at least ten times. J is TRBJ2-3 and V is TRBV5-1; TRBD2 might be the D (6 bases). The CDR3 runs to 16 residues. Germline V lookup: CDR1 SGHRS, CDR2 YFSETQ. Trimming left V 0 bases short and J 1 base short, with 12 bases between. CDR3 protein: CASSLASVGGTDTQYF. The DNA of the CDR3 is TGCGCCAGCAGCTTGGCTAGCGTTGGAGGCACAGATACGCAGTATTTT.

This clonotype was recorded at least ten times. The CDR3 DNA is TGCGCCAGCAGCATCGGGACGGTTTATGGAGACTACACCTTC. This codes for CASSIGTVYGDYTF. The V and J genes are TRBV5-1 and TRBJ1-2; possible D gene TRBD1, 5 bases. Trimming stripped 4 bases from V and 10 bases from J, with 20 bases between. The CDR3 spans 14 residues. CDR1 SGHRS and CDR2 YFSETQ come from the germline V gene. Using reference TRBV5-1 and TRBJ1-2 for the parts outside the CDR3, the full variable domain is KAGVTQTPRYLIKTRGQQVTLSCSPISGHRSVSWYQQTPGQGLQFLFEYFSETQRNKGNFPGRFSGRQFSNSRSEMNVSTLELGDSALYLCASSIGTVYGDYTFGSGTRLTVV.

Remarks on this clonotype: A much larger clone lies one base from this, so it may be a read error. This chain links TRBV2 with TRBJ2-1, with D possibly TRBD1 on 6 matching bases. The CDR3 runs to 15 residues. Germline values: CDR1 SNHLY, CDR2 FYNNEI. In DNA form, the CDR3 reads TGTGCCAGCAATGAAGCGGCAGGGGTCTACAATGAGCAGTTCTTC. Encoded protein: CASNEAAGVYNEQFF.